This T cell receptor beta chain was profiled in a study of breast tumors, draining lymph nodes, adjacent tissues. Study-wide results and caveats: Tumor and nontumor repertoires were significantly more similar in luminal-like than in basal-like breast cancer.

TCRdb analysed the multiplex PCR reads with MiXCR anew, one entry per CDR3 protein. The sample holds 200,000 or so distinct CDR3 sequences, 31% seen once. Breast cancer patients provided tissue from their axillary draining lymph nodes. This CDR3 comprises 16 residues. The J segment lost 5 bases and the V segment lost 3 bases, leaving 12 bases of the junction unmatched. Germline values: CDR1 MNHEY, CDR2 SMNVEV (reference sequence). A note on this clonotype: The antigen is undetermined. The CDR3 carries no conserved terminal phenylalanine or tryptophan, so it likely arises from a read error.

This chain links TRBV27 with TRBJ2-5, with 7 bases that match TRBD2. The source of this sequence is a female donor with breast cancer. Some clones in this sample may be carry-over from other donors' samples. The source material was axillary lymph node tissue. In DNA form, the CDR3 reads TGTGCCAGCAGTTTTGGGGGGGGACGCCCAGGGGAGACCCAGTACTCC. Protein: CASSFGGGRPGETQYS.